Presented here are 12 T cell receptor beta chains from one specimen sequenced in a study of blood T cell repertoires in COVID-19. Produced via immunoSEQ multiplex PCR; TCRdb's table is partial and in-frame only. Here the sample spans around 100,000 clones, approximately 84% being singletons. Sequenced sample: peripheral blood. These TCRs come from a man aged 35-49 years with acute or convalescent COVID-19.

The chain has TRBV5-1 and TRBJ1-5, with D unresolved. Trimming removed 0 bases at V and 3 bases at J, with 10 bases between. The length of the CDR3 is 15 residues. Germline CDR1 and CDR2: SGHRS and YFSETQ. DNA for the CDR3: TGCGCCAGCAGCTTGGACAGTCCGGCCAATCAGCCCCAGCATTTT. Translation gives CASSLDSPANQPQHF.

This clone was recorded once. The chain joins TRBV15 to TRBJ2-3; weak D call: TRBD2 (6 bases). The CDR3 totals 14 residues. CDR1 and CDR2 (germline): LNHNV, YYDKDF (reference sequence). Between the trimmed V and J ends, which lost 6 bases and 6 bases, there was a span of 16 bases. The CDR3: CATRTTAGMDTQYF. CDR3 bases: TGTGCCACCAGGACGACAGCGGGCATGGATACGCAGTATTTT.

The DNA for the CDR3 is TGTGCCAGCAGCTTCGGGACAGGCACAGGAAACACCATATATTTT. Its translation is CASSFGTGTGNTIYF. The rearrangement links TRBV7-9 to TRBJ1-3; 8 nucleotides align to TRBD1. The V and J ends lost 3 bases and 4 bases, in that order; junction bases with no gene match: 5. The CDR3 runs to 15 residues. CDR1 is SEHNR, CDR2 FQNEAQ, per germline (reference sequence).

This chain uses TRBV6-5 with TRBJ1-2; a possible D gene is TRBD1 (5 bases). Germline V gene lookup returns CDR1 MNHEY and CDR2 SVGAGI. V was pared by 0 bases and J by 8 bases, with 13 bases between. The length of the CDR3 is 14 residues. CDR3 sequence reads: CASSYSGGVGGYTF. In nucleotides, the CDR3 is TGTGCCAGCAGTTACTCCGGGGGGGTAGGAGGCTACACCTTC.

CDR3 protein: CASSLAGGNQPQHF. In nucleotides, the CDR3 is TGTGCCAGCAGCTTGGCCGGGGGGAATCAGCCCCAGCATTTT. V and J are TRBV5-8 and TRBJ1-5, with D possibly being TRBD1 (5 bases). Germline V lookup: CDR1 SGHTS, CDR2 YDEGEE. The CDR3 runs to 14 residues. Trimming shortened V by 0 bases and J by 4 bases, and 8 bases separated the two germline ends.

The rearrangement links TRBV29-1 to TRBJ2-7; D possibly corresponds to TRBD2 (6 bases). The CDR3 length is 14 residues. From germline, CDR1 is SQVTM and CDR2 ANQGSEA. The ends were cut back, 1 base at V and 2 bases at J, with 12 bases in the middle. CDR3 in DNA: TGCAGCGTTGAAGGGGGGGACGCCCCCTACGAGCAGTACTTC. Its translation is CSVEGGDAPYEQYF.

The J gene is TRBJ2-7, the V gene TRBV5-4; 9 bases are shared with TRBD1. The CDR3 sequence is 15 residues long. The trim removed 3 bases at V and 2 bases at J, leaving 6 bases unmatched. Germline CDR1 reads SGHNT; CDR2 reads YYREEE (reference sequence). Here the CDR3 DNA reads TGTGCCAGCAGCTCCCGCCGGGACAGGGCCTACGAGCAGTACTTC. This translates into CASSSRRDRAYEQYF.

The chain uses TRBV29-1 and TRBJ2-1; a weak D match, TRBD2 (6 bases). Trimming stripped 0 bases from V and 6 bases from J, with 15 bases between. This CDR3 contains 15 residues. The germline V gene encodes CDR1 SQVTM and CDR2 ANQGSEA. CDR3 residues: CSVEDGSGGVNEQFF. CDR3 sequence (DNA): TGCAGCGTTGAAGATGGTAGCGGAGGTGTCAATGAGCAGTTCTTC.

The chain couples TRBV7-9 to TRBJ1-6; tentatively, D is TRBD1 (6 bases). CDR3 length: 18 residues. In germline, CDR1 is SEHNR, CDR2 FQNEAQ (reference sequence). The V end lost 4 bases, the J end lost 10 bases, and 26 bases lay between the germline ends. The CDR3 loop reads CASSSPSYRAASYSPLHF. CDR3 nucleotide sequence: TGTGCCAGCAGCTCACCAAGCTACAGGGCAGCATCCTACTCACCCCTCCACTTT.

In this sample, this clone turned up a few times. This sequence joins TRBV7-9 and TRBJ2-7; weak D call: TRBD2 (5 bases). Trimming left V 5 bases short and J 5 bases short, with 13 bases between. Germline V gene lookup returns CDR1 SEHNR and CDR2 FQNEAQ (reference sequence). CDR3 size: 13 residues. In DNA form, the CDR3 reads TGTGCCAGCAGCCCACAATTCGGGGACGAGCAGTACTTC. This gives the protein CASSPQFGDEQYF.

The chain links TRBV21-1 to TRBJ2-7; the table's D gene call, TRBD1, was not cross checked with the DNA. TRBV21-1 counts as a pseudogene. This CDR3 contains 15 residues. The CDR3 sequence is CASSNQTGRSYEQYF. The CDR3 nucleotides read TGTGCCAGCAGCAACCAGACAGGGAGATCCTACGAGCAGTACTTC.

Only one count was recorded for this clone. The V call is TRBV5-5, the J call TRBJ2-1, with a possible D match to TRBD2 (5 bases). Germline lookup yields CDR1 SGHKS and CDR2 YYEKEE (reference sequence). The CDR3 has 15 amino acids. V shed 1 base and J shed 3 bases, with 11 bases lying between them. The CDR3 region is CASSLSGMGYNEQFF. The CDR3 DNA reads as TGTGCCAGCAGCTTGTCGGGAATGGGCTACAATGAGCAGTTCTTC. Together with reference TRBV5-5 and TRBJ2-1, the CDR3 gives the full variable domain: DAGVTQSPTHLIKTRGQQVTLRCSPISGHKSVSWYQQVLGQGPQFIFQYYEKEERGRGNFPDRFSARQFPNYSSELNVNALLLGDSALYLCASSLSGMGYNEQFFGPGTRLTVL.